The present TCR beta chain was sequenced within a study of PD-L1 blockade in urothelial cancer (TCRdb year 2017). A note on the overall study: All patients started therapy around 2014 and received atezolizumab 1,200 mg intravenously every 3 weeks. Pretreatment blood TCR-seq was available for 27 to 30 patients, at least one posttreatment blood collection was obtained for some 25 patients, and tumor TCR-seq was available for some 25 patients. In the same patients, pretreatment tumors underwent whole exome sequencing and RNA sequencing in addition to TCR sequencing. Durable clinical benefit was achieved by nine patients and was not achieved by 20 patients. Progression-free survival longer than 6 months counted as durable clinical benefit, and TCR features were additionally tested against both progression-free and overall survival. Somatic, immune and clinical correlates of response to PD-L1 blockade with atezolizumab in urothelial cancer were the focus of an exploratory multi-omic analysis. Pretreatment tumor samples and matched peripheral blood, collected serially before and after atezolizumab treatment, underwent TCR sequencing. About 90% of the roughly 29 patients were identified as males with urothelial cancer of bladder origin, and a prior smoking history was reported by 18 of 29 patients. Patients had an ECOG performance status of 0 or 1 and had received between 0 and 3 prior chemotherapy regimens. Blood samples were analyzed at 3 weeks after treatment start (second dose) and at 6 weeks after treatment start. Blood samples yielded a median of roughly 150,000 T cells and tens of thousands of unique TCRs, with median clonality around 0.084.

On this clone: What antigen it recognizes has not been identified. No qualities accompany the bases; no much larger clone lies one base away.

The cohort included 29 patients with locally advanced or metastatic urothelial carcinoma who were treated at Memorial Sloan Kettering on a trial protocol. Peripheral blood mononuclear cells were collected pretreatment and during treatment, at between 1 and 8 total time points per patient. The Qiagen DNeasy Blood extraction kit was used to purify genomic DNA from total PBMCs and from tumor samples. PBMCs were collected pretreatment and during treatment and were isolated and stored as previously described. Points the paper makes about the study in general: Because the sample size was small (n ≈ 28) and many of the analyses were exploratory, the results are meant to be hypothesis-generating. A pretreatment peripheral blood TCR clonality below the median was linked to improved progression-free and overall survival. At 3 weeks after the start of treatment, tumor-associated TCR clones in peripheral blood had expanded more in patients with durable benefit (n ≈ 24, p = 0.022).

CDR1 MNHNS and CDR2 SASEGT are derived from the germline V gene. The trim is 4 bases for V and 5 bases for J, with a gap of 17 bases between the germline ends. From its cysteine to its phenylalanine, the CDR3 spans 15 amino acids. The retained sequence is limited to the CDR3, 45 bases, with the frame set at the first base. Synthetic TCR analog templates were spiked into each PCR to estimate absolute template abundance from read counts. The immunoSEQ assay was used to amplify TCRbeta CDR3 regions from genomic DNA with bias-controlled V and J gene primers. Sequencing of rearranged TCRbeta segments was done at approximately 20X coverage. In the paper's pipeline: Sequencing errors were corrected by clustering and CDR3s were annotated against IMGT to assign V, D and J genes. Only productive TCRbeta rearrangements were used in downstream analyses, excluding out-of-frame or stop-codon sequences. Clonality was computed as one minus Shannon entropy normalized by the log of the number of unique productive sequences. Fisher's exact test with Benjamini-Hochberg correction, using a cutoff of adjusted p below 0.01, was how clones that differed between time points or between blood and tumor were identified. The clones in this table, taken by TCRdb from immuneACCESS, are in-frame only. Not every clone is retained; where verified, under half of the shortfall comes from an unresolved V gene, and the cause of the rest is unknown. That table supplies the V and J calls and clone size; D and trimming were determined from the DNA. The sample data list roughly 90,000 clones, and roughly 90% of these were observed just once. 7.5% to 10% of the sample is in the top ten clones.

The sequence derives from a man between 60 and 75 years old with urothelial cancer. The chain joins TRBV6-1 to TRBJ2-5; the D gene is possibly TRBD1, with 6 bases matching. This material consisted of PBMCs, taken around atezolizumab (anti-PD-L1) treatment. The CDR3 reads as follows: CASSGQGLHSETQYF. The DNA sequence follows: TGTGCCAGCAGTGGGCAGGGGCTACATTCGGAGACCCAGTACTTC.